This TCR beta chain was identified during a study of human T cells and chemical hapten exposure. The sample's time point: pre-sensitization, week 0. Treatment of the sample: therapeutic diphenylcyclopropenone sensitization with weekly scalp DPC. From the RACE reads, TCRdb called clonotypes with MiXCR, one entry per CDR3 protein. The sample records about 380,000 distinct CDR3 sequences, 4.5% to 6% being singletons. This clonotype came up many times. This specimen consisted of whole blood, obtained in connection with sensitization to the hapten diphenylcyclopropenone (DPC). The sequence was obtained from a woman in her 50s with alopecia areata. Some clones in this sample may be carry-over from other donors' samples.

CDR3 DNA sequence: TGTGCCAGCAGCGTAGAGAAGGCCCGTAGGCATCAGCCCCAGCATTTT. As protein: CASSVEKARRHQPQHF. The gene calls are TRBV9 and TRBJ1-5, with no clear D. Germline V CDR1 and CDR2: SGDLS, YYNGEE. The ends were cut back, 0 bases at V and 5 bases at J, with 15 bases in the middle. There are 16 residues in the CDR3.